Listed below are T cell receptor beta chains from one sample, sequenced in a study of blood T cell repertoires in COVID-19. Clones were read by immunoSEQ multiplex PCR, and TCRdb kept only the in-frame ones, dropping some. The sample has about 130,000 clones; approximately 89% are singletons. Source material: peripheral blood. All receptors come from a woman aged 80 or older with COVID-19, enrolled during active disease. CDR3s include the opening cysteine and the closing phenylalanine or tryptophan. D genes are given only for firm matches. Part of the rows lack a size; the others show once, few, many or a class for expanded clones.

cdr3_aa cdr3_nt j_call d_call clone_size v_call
CASSLSSGSRVDTQYF TGTGCCAGCAGTTTAAGTAGCGGGAGTCGGGTAGATACGCAGTATTTT TRBJ2-3 TRBD2 once TRBV27
CASSHRGGNTIYF TGTGCCAGCAGCCACAGGGGTGGAAACACCATATATTTT TRBJ1-3 NA NA TRBV3-1/TRBV3-2
CASSSRTGGEQFF TGTGCCAGCAGCAGCCGGACGGGGGGGGAGCAGTTCTTC TRBJ2-1 TRBD2 NA TRBV7-7
CASIAGRWTGELFF TGTGCCAGCATCGCGGGGCGGTGGACCGGGGAGCTGTTTTTT TRBJ2-2 NA NA TRBV6-5
CASSDTVDTEAFF TGTGCCAGCAGTGATACTGTGGACACTGAAGCTTTCTTT TRBJ1-1 NA NA TRBV6-4
CASSYYPGQPYEQYF TGTGCCAGCAGTTACTACCCCGGACAGCCCTACGAGCAGTACTTC TRBJ2-7 NA once TRBV6-5
CASNIGNTIYF TGTGCCAGCAACATTGGAAACACCATATATTTT TRBJ1-3 NA NA TRBV28
CASRFTGTGNLGEQFF TGTGCCAGCAGATTTACGGGGACAGGGAATTTGGGTGAGCAGTTCTTC TRBJ2-1 TRBD1 NA TRBV11-2
CASSQQVAIYF TGTGCCAGCAGTCAACAGGTGGCCATATATTTT TRBJ1-3 NA NA TRBV12-3/TRBV12-4
CASSQGLAGDNEQFF TGCGCCAGCAGCCAGGGACTAGCGGGAGACAATGAGCAGTTCTTC TRBJ2-1 TRBD2 few TRBV5-1
CASSSVAGAYEQYF TGTGCCAGCAGTTCCGTAGCGGGAGCCTACGAGCAGTACTTC TRBJ2-7 TRBD2 NA TRBV28